These T cell receptor beta chains were read from a single sample in a study of shared clonotypes between healthy human individuals. Data came from immunoSEQ multiplex PCR; TCRdb stores just in-frame clones and leaves some out. The sample shows a few hundred thousand clones, about 74% of them seen only once. Sequencing was done on a sample of PBMCs. All receptors derive from a woman aged 40-49 years in good health. Some clones in this sample may be carry-over from other donors' samples. The CDR3 runs from the conserved cysteine through the conserved F or W. D genes are given only for firm matches. Only some rows state a clone size, as once, few, many or a class for expanded clones.

d_call: -; clone_size: -; v_call: TRBV30; j_call: TRBJ2-3; cdr3_nt: TGTGCCTGGGGGTTTGGGGGACCCACAGATACGCAGTATTTT; cdr3_aa: CAWGFGGPTDTQYF
d_call: TRBD1; clone_size: -; v_call: TRBV2; j_call: TRBJ1-2; cdr3_nt: TGTGCCAGCAGCCAGACAGGGAGGAACAATGACTATGGCTACACCTTC; cdr3_aa: CASSQTGRNNDYGYTF
d_call: TRBD1; clone_size: few; v_call: TRBV7-9; j_call: TRBJ1-6; cdr3_nt: TGTGCCAGCAGCTCTCCCCCCGGGACAGATAATTCACCCCTCCACTTT; cdr3_aa: CASSSPPGTDNSPLHF
d_call: -; clone_size: -; v_call: TRBV5-4; j_call: TRBJ2-5; cdr3_nt: TGTGCCAGCAGCTTGGGGATCTGGGAGACCCAGTACTTC; cdr3_aa: CASSLGIWETQYF
d_call: TRBD1; clone_size: -; v_call: TRBV7-9; j_call: TRBJ2-1; cdr3_nt: TGTGCCAGCAGCCCCCGGGACAGGGGGAAATATGAGCAGTTCTTC; cdr3_aa: CASSPRDRGKYEQFF
d_call: TRBD2; clone_size: -; v_call: TRBV6-5; j_call: TRBJ2-2; cdr3_nt: TGTGCCAGCAGGACTAGCGCGAACACCGGGGAGCTGTTTTTT; cdr3_aa: CASRTSANTGELFF
d_call: TRBD2; clone_size: few; v_call: TRBV30; j_call: TRBJ2-7; cdr3_nt: TGTGCCTGGAGGACTAGCGGGAGCTGGGTCGAGCAGTACTTC; cdr3_aa: CAWRTSGSWVEQYF
d_call: -; clone_size: -; v_call: TRBV5-5; j_call: TRBJ2-5; cdr3_nt: TGTGCCAGCAGCGCGAGGACCTACCCTGGGGAGACCCAGTACTTC; cdr3_aa: CASSARTYPGETQYF
d_call: TRBD1; clone_size: -; v_call: TRBV15; j_call: TRBJ1-2; cdr3_nt: TGTGCCACCAGCAGGGAAGGGACAGCTTATGGCTACACCTTC; cdr3_aa: CATSREGTAYGYTF
d_call: TRBD1; clone_size: few; v_call: TRBV28; j_call: TRBJ1-2; cdr3_nt: TGTGCCAGCAGTCGACCGGACAGGGTCGGTGGCTACACCTTC; cdr3_aa: CASSRPDRVGGYTF
d_call: TRBD2; clone_size: -; v_call: TRBV9; j_call: TRBJ2-7; cdr3_nt: TGTGCCAGCAGCTCTCCCCTAGCGGGAGAGGGATACGAGCAGTACTTC; cdr3_aa: CASSSPLAGEGYEQYF
d_call: -; clone_size: once; v_call: TRBV18; j_call: TRBJ1-2; cdr3_nt: TGTGCCAGCTCACCGAGTGGGGGCAGGGACTATGGCTACACCTTC; cdr3_aa: CASSPSGGRDYGYTF
d_call: TRBD1; clone_size: -; v_call: TRBV19; j_call: TRBJ1-1; cdr3_nt: TGTGCCAGTAGTTGGGGACAGGAGTTAGGCCGACGTATGAACACTGAAGCTTTCTTT; cdr3_aa: CASSWGQELGRRMNTEAFF
d_call: -; clone_size: -; v_call: TRBV6-1; j_call: TRBJ2-3; cdr3_nt: TGTGCCAGCAGTGAATTCGTTTCTCCAGGCACAGATACGCAGTATTTT; cdr3_aa: CASSEFVSPGTDTQYF
d_call: -; clone_size: -; v_call: TRBV11-2; j_call: TRBJ2-7; cdr3_nt: TGTGCCAGCAGCTTAGTAGGAGGGGTTGAGCAGTACTTC; cdr3_aa: CASSLVGGVEQYF
d_call: -; clone_size: many; v_call: TRBV5-1; j_call: TRBJ2-5; cdr3_nt: TGCGCCAGCAGCTTGGTGGGGGAGACCCAGTACTTC; cdr3_aa: CASSLVGETQYF
d_call: -; clone_size: -; v_call: TRBV15; j_call: TRBJ1-4; cdr3_nt: TGTGCCACCAGCAGAGATCCCCAGACTAATGAAAAACTGTTTTTT; cdr3_aa: CATSRDPQTNEKLFF
d_call: TRBD2; clone_size: -; v_call: TRBV29-1; j_call: TRBJ2-7; cdr3_nt: TGCAGCGTAGCAACTAGCGGCCTCTCCTACGAGCAGTACTTC; cdr3_aa: CSVATSGLSYEQYF
d_call: -; clone_size: -; v_call: TRBV20-1; j_call: TRBJ2-1; cdr3_nt: TGCAGTGCTAGACTATACAATGAGCAGTTCTTC; cdr3_aa: CSARLYNEQFF
d_call: -; clone_size: -; v_call: TRBV19; j_call: TRBJ1-1; cdr3_nt: TGTGCCAGTAGTAGTGGTGAGGCCAGGGGTTCTGAAGCTTTCTTT; cdr3_aa: CASSSGEARGSEAFF
d_call: TRBD1; clone_size: medium-sized; v_call: TRBV11-2; j_call: TRBJ2-7; cdr3_nt: TGTGCCAGCAGCCTCAGGACAGGGGACGGCGAGCAGTACTTC; cdr3_aa: CASSLRTGDGEQYF
d_call: TRBD2; clone_size: -; v_call: TRBV7-2; j_call: TRBJ2-3; cdr3_nt: TGTGCCAGCAGCTTAGCGTTCGGGACTAGCGCAGATACGCAGTATTTT; cdr3_aa: CASSLAFGTSADTQYF
d_call: TRBD2; clone_size: -; v_call: TRBV5-1; j_call: TRBJ2-7; cdr3_nt: TGCGCCAGCAGTTCCGGGACTAGCGAGATCTACGAGCAGTACTTC; cdr3_aa: CASSSGTSEIYEQYF
d_call: -; clone_size: -; v_call: TRBV18; j_call: TRBJ1-1; cdr3_nt: TGTGCCAGCTCATATCAGGTCAGCCGGAACACTGAAGCTTTCTTT; cdr3_aa: CASSYQVSRNTEAFF
d_call: TRBD1; clone_size: -; v_call: TRBV18; j_call: TRBJ1-3; cdr3_nt: TGTGCCAGCTCACCCTCGACAGGGTTTGGAAACACCATATATTTT; cdr3_aa: CASSPSTGFGNTIYF
d_call: TRBD1; clone_size: -; v_call: TRBV7-2; j_call: TRBJ1-4; cdr3_nt: TGTGCCAGCACCGCGCGCGGGACAGAAGATGAAAAACTGTTTTTT; cdr3_aa: CASTARGTEDEKLFF
d_call: -; clone_size: many; v_call: TRBV7-9; j_call: TRBJ1-1; cdr3_nt: TGTGCCAGCAGCCCCACACAGGGACGCAACACTGAAGCTTTCTTT; cdr3_aa: CASSPTQGRNTEAFF
d_call: TRBD1; clone_size: few; v_call: TRBV10-3; j_call: TRBJ2-5; cdr3_nt: TGTGCCATCAGTCCGACAGGGGGCCAAGAGACCCAGTACTTC; cdr3_aa: CAISPTGGQETQYF
d_call: -; clone_size: -; v_call: TRBV18; j_call: TRBJ1-4; cdr3_nt: TGTGCCAGCCGAGGGGCAGAAGATGAAAAACTGTTTTTT; cdr3_aa: CASRGAEDEKLFF
d_call: -; clone_size: many; v_call: TRBV5-1; j_call: TRBJ2-1; cdr3_nt: TGCGCCAGCAGCTTGAGTTACAACTCCTACAATGAGCAGTTCTTC; cdr3_aa: CASSLSYNSYNEQFF
d_call: TRBD1; clone_size: -; v_call: TRBV19; j_call: TRBJ1-2; cdr3_nt: TGTGCCAGTAGTATCCGCATAGGGGGCCTCTATGGCTACACCTTC; cdr3_aa: CASSIRIGGLYGYTF
d_call: TRBD2; clone_size: -; v_call: TRBV4-1; j_call: TRBJ2-7; cdr3_nt: TGCGCCAGCAGCCAAGATGGGGCTCCTAGCGGGAGGGCCGGCTACGAGCAGTACTTC; cdr3_aa: CASSQDGAPSGRAGYEQYF
d_call: -; clone_size: few; v_call: TRBV9; j_call: TRBJ1-2; cdr3_nt: TGTGCCAGCAGCGTAGGCGAGGGGAGAGGCTACACCTTC; cdr3_aa: CASSVGEGRGYTF
d_call: -; clone_size: -; v_call: TRBV12-5; j_call: TRBJ2-1; cdr3_nt: TGTGCTAGTGGTTTGGTACATGGGATCGCCCCCTCCTACAATGAGCAGTTCTTC; cdr3_aa: CASGLVHGIAPSYNEQFF
d_call: TRBD2; clone_size: -; v_call: TRBV4-3; j_call: TRBJ2-3; cdr3_nt: TGCGCCAGCAGCCAAGGAACTATAGCGGGAGGGACAGATACGCAGTATTTT; cdr3_aa: CASSQGTIAGGTDTQYF
d_call: -; clone_size: -; v_call: TRBV27; j_call: TRBJ2-6; cdr3_nt: TGTGCCAGCAGTTTATTCATACCTGGGGCCAACGTCCTGACTTTC; cdr3_aa: CASSLFIPGANVLTF